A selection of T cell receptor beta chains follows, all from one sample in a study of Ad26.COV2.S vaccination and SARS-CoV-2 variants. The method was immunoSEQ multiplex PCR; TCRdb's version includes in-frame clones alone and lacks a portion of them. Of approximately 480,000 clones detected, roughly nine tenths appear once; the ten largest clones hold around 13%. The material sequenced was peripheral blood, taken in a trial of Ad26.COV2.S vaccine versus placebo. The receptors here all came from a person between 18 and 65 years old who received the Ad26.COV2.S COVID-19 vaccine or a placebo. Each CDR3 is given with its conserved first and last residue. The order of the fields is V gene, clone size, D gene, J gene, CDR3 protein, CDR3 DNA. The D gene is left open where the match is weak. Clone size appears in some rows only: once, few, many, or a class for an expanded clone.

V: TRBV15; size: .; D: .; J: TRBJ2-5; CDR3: CATSRDRQTQYF; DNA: TGTGCCACCAGCAGAGATAGGCAGACCCAGTACTTC
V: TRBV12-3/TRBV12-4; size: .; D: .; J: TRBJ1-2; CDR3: CASTPGWDYGYTF; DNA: TGTGCCAGCACCCCCGGGTGGGACTATGGCTACACCTTC
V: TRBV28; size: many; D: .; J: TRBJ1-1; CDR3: CASTLGNTEAFF; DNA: TGTGCCAGCACCCTGGGGAACACTGAAGCTTTCTTT
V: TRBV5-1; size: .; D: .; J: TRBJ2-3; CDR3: CASSLQVESDTQYF; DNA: TGCGCCAGCAGCTTGCAGGTTGAATCAGATACGCAGTATTTT
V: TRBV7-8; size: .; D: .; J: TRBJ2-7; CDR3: CASSLAGENYEQYF; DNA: TGTGCCAGCAGCTTAGCGGGTGAAAACTACGAGCAGTACTTC
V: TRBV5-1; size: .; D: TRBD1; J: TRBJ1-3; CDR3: CASSFTGGPGNTIYF; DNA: TGCGCCAGCAGCTTTACAGGGGGGCCTGGAAACACCATATATTTT
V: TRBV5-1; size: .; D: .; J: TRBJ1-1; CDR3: CASSFGGGTEAFF; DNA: TGCGCCAGCAGCTTTGGCGGAGGTACTGAAGCTTTCTTT
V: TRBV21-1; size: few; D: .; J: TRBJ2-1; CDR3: CASSKSETSGSSSYNEQFF; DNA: TGTGCCAGCAGCAAATCGGAAACTAGCGGGTCGAGCTCCTACAATGAGCAGTTCTTC
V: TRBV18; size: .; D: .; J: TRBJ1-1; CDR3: CASSPTQVDTEAFF; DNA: TGTGCCAGCTCACCTACACAGGTGGACACTGAAGCTTTCTTT
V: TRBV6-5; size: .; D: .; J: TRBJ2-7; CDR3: CASRPSGPTGGEQYF; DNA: TGTGCCAGCAGACCGTCCGGGCCCACCGGGGGCGAGCAGTACTTC
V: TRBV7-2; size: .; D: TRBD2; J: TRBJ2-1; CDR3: CASSPPGGMRRNEQFF; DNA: TGTGCCAGCAGCCCCCCGGGGGGGATGAGACGCAATGAGCAGTTCTTC
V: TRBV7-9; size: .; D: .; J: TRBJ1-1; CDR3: CASSLITNTEAFF; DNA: TGTGCCAGCAGCTTAATCACAAACACTGAAGCTTTCTTT
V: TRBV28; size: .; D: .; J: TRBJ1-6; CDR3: CASSSAGSPLHF; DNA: TGTGCCAGCAGTTCGGCGGGTTCACCCCTCCACTTT
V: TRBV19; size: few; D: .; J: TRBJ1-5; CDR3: CASTPGSGGLLSNQPQHF; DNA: TGTGCCAGTACCCCGGGTTCCGGGGGGCTGTTGAGCAATCAGCCCCAGCATTTT
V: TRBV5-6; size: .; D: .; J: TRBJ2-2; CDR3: CASSFGGELFF; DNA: TGTGCCAGCAGCTTCGGCGGGGAGCTGTTTTTT
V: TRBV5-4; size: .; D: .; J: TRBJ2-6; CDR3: CASTLVGTGANVLTF; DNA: TGTGCCAGCACCCTAGTGGGAACTGGGGCCAACGTCCTGACTTTC
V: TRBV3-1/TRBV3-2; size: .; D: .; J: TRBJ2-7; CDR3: CASSQDMVTYEQYF; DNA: TGTGCCAGCAGCCAAGATATGGTGACCTACGAGCAGTACTTC
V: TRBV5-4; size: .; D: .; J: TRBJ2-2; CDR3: CASSPGRNTGELFF; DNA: TGTGCCAGCAGCCCCGGCCGGAACACCGGGGAGCTGTTTTTT
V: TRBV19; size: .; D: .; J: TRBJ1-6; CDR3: CASSWQGSSPLHF; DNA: TGTGCCAGTAGTTGGCAGGGATCTTCACCCCTCCACTTT
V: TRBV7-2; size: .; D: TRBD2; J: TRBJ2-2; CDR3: CASSAGDYNTGELFF; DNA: TGTGCCAGCAGCGCCGGGGACTACAACACCGGGGAGCTGTTTTTT
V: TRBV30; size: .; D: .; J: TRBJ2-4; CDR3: CAWSERLRGKGNIQYF; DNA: TGTGCCTGGAGTGAAAGGTTGAGGGGAAAGGGAAACATTCAGTACTTC
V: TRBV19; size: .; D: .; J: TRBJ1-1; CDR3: CASSIGGRQKNTEAFF; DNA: TGTGCCAGTAGTATAGGCGGGAGACAGAAAAACACTGAAGCTTTCTTT
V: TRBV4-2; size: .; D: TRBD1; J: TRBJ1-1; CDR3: CASSQIEPGTAVNTEAFF; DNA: TGTGCCAGCAGCCAAATTGAGCCCGGGACAGCGGTGAACACTGAAGCTTTCTTT
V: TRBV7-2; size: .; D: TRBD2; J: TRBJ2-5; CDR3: CASSGSGSMETQYF; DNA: TGTGCCAGCAGCGGTAGCGGGAGTATGGAGACCCAGTACTTC
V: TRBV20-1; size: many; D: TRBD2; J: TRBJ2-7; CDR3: CSASSGRENYEQYF; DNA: TGCAGTGCTAGTAGTGGGCGGGAGAACTACGAGCAGTACTTC
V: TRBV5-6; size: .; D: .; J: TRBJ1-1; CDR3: CASSWINEAFF; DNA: TGTGCCAGCAGCTGGATAAATGAAGCTTTCTTT
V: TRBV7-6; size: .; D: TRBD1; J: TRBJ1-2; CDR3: CASSLGPGTGDGYTF; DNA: TGTGCCAGCAGCTTAGGCCCCGGGACAGGGGACGGCTACACCTTC
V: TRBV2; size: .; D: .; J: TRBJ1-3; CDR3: CASSEAPPGNSRAGNTIYF; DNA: TGTGCCAGCAGTGAAGCTCCCCCAGGCAACTCCCGAGCCGGAAACACCATATATTTT
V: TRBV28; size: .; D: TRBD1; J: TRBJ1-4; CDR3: CASSWDRGNEKLFF; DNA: TGTGCCAGCAGTTGGGACAGGGGGAATGAAAAACTGTTTTTT
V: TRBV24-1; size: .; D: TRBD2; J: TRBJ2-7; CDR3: CATMASGSVGEQYF; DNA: TGTGCCACCATGGCGAGCGGGAGCGTGGGGGAGCAGTACTTC
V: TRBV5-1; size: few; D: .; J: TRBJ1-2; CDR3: CASSLGANYGYTF; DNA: TGCGCCAGCAGCTTGGGAGCAAACTATGGCTACACCTTC
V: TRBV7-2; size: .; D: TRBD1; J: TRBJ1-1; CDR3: CASSETGFDPEAFF; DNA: TGTGCCAGCAGCGAGACAGGGTTTGACCCTGAAGCTTTCTTT
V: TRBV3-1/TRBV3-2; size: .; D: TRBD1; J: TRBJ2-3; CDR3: CASSQTGGGTDTQYF; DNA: TGTGCCAGCAGCCAGACAGGGGGAGGGACAGATACGCAGTATTTT
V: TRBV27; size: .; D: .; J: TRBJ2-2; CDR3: CASSLSGTNTGELFF; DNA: TGTGCCAGCAGTTTGTCGGGGACGAACACCGGGGAGCTGTTTTTT
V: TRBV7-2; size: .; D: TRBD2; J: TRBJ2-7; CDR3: CASSLGLAGLYEQYF; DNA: TGTGCCAGCAGCCTGGGACTAGCGGGGCTATACGAGCAGTACTTC
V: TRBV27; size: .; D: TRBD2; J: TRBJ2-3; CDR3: CASKRLASGTDTQYF; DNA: TGTGCCAGCAAACGACTAGCATCTGGCACAGATACGCAGTATTTT
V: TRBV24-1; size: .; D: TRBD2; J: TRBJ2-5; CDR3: CATAHSGSIKTQYF; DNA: TGTGCCACCGCCCATAGCGGGAGTATAAAGACCCAGTACTTC
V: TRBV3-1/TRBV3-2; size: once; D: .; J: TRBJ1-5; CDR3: CASSQAPSGHHYF; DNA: TGTGCCAGCAGCCAAGCCCCCTCGGGACACCACTATTTT
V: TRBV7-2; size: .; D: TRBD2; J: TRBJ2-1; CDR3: CASSLDGTSNNEQFF; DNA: TGTGCCAGCAGCCTCGACGGGACTAGTAACAATGAGCAGTTCTTC
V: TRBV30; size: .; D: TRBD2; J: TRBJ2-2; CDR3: CAWSVRGLAGAGELFF; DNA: TGTGCCTGGAGTGTTCGAGGGCTAGCGGGAGCCGGGGAGCTGTTTTTT
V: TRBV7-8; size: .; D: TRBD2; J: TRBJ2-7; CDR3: CASSSPGTSFYEQYF; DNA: TGTGCCAGCAGCTCCCCGGGGACTAGCTTTTACGAGCAGTACTTC
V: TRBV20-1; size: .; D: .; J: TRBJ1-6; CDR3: CSASRQAPDSPLHF; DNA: TGCAGTGCTAGTCGGCAGGCGCCAGATTCACCCCTCCACTTT
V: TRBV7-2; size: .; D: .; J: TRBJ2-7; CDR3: CASSLTTGLTYEQYF; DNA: TGTGCCAGCAGCTTAACTACGGGACTGACCTACGAGCAGTACTTC
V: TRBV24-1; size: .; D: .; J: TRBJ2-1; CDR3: CATSAGTTQFF; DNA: TGTGCCACCAGTGCTGGGACAACGCAGTTCTTC
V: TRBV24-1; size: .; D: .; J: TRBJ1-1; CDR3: CATSVWGFGTEAFF; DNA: TGTGCCACCAGTGTTTGGGGGTTCGGCACTGAAGCTTTCTTT
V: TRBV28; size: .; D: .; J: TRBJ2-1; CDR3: CASSLGGIGSYNEQFF; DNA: TGTGCCAGCAGTTTAGGCGGAATCGGCTCCTACAATGAGCAGTTCTTC
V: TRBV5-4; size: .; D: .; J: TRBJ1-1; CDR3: CASSLVGPNTEAFF; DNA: TGTGCCAGCAGCTTGGTGGGGCCGAACACTGAAGCTTTCTTT
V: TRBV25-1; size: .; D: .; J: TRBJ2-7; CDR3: CASKGLPYEQYF; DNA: TGTGCCAGCAAGGGGTTACCCTACGAGCAGTACTTC
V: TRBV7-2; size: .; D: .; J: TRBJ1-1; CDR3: CASSLGVRPGANTEAFF; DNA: TGTGCCAGCAGCTTGGGTGTCCGCCCAGGGGCTAACACTGAAGCTTTCTTT
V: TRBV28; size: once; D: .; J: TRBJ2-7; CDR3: CASNPLGRRAYEQYF; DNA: TGTGCCAGCAACCCCCTTGGACGCCGAGCCTACGAGCAGTACTTC
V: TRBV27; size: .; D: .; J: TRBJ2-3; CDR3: CASSLLAFTSTDTQYF; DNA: TGTGCCAGCAGTTTACTGGCGTTTACTAGCACAGATACGCAGTATTTT
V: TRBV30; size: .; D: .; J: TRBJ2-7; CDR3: CAWSVLPDYEQYF; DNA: TGTGCCTGGAGTGTACTTCCAGACTACGAGCAGTACTTC
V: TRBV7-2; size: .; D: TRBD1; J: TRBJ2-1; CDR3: CASSSGGSYNEQFF; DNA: TGTGCCAGCAGCTCAGGGGGCTCCTACAATGAGCAGTTCTTC
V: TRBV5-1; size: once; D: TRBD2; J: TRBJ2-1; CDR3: CASSWTPGLAQGEQFF; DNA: TGCGCCAGCAGCTGGACACCGGGACTAGCGCAGGGGGAGCAGTTCTTC
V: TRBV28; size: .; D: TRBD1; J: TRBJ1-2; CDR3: CASSPYWDSHYGYTF; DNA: TGTGCCAGCAGTCCCTATTGGGACAGCCACTATGGCTACACCTTC
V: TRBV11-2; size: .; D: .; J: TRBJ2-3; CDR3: CASSSQGDTQYF; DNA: TGTGCCAGCAGCTCTCAGGGAGATACGCAGTATTTT
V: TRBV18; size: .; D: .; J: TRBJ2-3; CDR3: CASSPAGDTQYF; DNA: TGTGCCAGCTCACCAGCCGGAGATACGCAGTATTTT